The 16 T cell receptor beta chains below come from one sample, sequenced in a study of T cell responses to AZD1222 COVID-19 vaccine. Sequencing was performed with immunoSEQ multiplex PCR; in TCRdb, only in-frame clones are kept and a portion is missing. The table records about 140,000 clones, about 90% of them present only once. This material consisted of peripheral blood, taken 28 days after the second AZD1222 dose. These receptors all stem from an adult who received the AZD1222 COVID-19 vaccine.

The chain is built from TRBV6-5 and TRBJ1-2; unclear D gene. With 0 bases removed from V and 10 bases from J, the gap between germline ends came to 12 bases. This CDR3 is built from 13 residues. CDR1 and CDR2 from the germline V gene are MNHEY and SVGAGI. The CDR3, as DNA: TGTGCCAGCAGTTACTCGAAAGTTGGCGACTACACCTTC. Translated: CASSYSKVGDYTF.

V is TRBV19 and J is TRBJ1-1; D is ambiguous. Germline V lookup: CDR1 LNHDA, CDR2 SQIVND (reference sequence). The CDR3 runs 14 residues. Trimming removed 3 bases from V and 1 base from J, with 9 bases in between. The CDR3 sequence: CASSILAGNTEAFF. CDR3 nucleotide sequence: TGTGCCAGTAGTATCTTGGCAGGGAACACTGAAGCTTTCTTT. Variable domain in full (rest from reference TRBV19 and TRBJ1-1): DGGITQSPKYLFRKEGQNVTLSCEQNLNHDAMYWYRQDPGQGLRLIYYSQIVNDFQKGDIAEGYSVSREKKESFPLTVTSAQKNPTAFYLCASSILAGNTEAFFGQGTRLTVV.

The chain combines TRBV5-1 with TRBJ1-2; D is undetermined. The germline V gene has CDR1 SGHRS and CDR2 YFSETQ. The CDR3 covers 14 residues. The V and J ends lost 4 bases and 8 bases respectively, with 18 bases between them. CDR3 bases: TGCGCCAGCAGCCAAGCCGGGGATCCGAGGGGCTACACCTTC. It yields the protein CASSQAGDPRGYTF.

For the CDR3, the DNA is TGTGCCAGCTATTCGAACACTGAAGCTTTCTTT. Its translation: CASYSNTEAFF. The chain recombines TRBV2 with TRBJ1-1, with D unresolved. The CDR3 runs to 11 residues. Looked up from germline, CDR1 is SNHLY and CDR2 is FYNNEI. The V and J ends lost 8 bases and 1 base respectively, with 5 bases between them.

The rearrangement uses TRBV12-3 or TRBV12-4 and TRBJ2-1, with a tentative D call TRBD2 (6 bases). CDR3 size: 11 residues. Trimming left V 0 bases short and J 12 bases short, with 6 bases between. CDR3 coding DNA: TGTGCCAGCAGTTTAGCCGGGGGGCAGTTCTTC. This sequence encodes CASSLAGGQFF.

The V gene is TRBV7-2, the J gene TRBJ1-4, with 10 nucleotides matching TRBD1. J was trimmed by 8 bases and V by 4 bases; bases with no gene match: 1. The CDR3 is 13 amino acids. Germline V gene data show CDR1 as SGHTA and CDR2 as FQGNSA. The CDR3 protein is CASSSDRGEKLFF. The DNA of the CDR3 is TGTGCCAGCAGCTCGGACAGGGGGGAAAAACTGTTTTTT.

The chain links TRBV5-4 to TRBJ1-1; 7 nucleotides match TRBD1. The V and J ends lost 0 bases and 1 base, in that order; junction bases with no gene match: 9. In germline, CDR1 is SGHNT, CDR2 YYREEE (reference sequence). The CDR3 consists of 17 residues. CDR3 bases: TGTGCCAGCAGCTTGGGGTCTGACAGGGTGACGAACACTGAAGCTTTCTTT. This sequence encodes CASSLGSDRVTNTEAFF.

This clone was seen once. The chain joins TRBV29-1 to TRBJ2-7, with 8 bases matching TRBD2. The CDR3 is 17 residues long. The ends lost 7 bases at V and 1 base at J; junction bases unmatched: 18. Looked up from germline, CDR1 is SQVTM and CDR2 is ANQGSEA. The CDR3 region has the DNA TGCAGCGCCCTCGGCTCTGGAGCGGGGGATTTATCCTACGAGCAGTACTTC. Protein: CSALGSGAGDLSYEQYF.

This sequence joins TRBV7-2 and TRBJ2-2; D is perhaps TRBD2 (6 bases). Germline V gene data show CDR1 as SGHTA and CDR2 as FQGNSA. V was clipped by 7 bases and J by 6 bases, with 18 bases between them. The CDR3 covers 15 residues. The CDR3 here is CASTLTVAGSGELFF. CDR3 sequence (DNA): TGTGCCAGCACCCTTACTGTCGCGGGGTCCGGGGAGCTGTTTTTT.

The gene calls are TRBV11-2 and TRBJ2-3, with D possibly TRBD2 on 5 matching bases. The ends were cut back, 2 bases at V and 2 bases at J, with 20 bases in the middle. This CDR3 has 18 amino acids. Germline CDR1 reads SGHAT; CDR2 reads FQNNGV. CDR3 bases: TGTGCCAGCAGCTTAATCCTATCCAGCGGAGCGACCACAGATACGCAGTATTTT. Its translation: CASSLILSSGATTDTQYF.

The chain joins TRBV3-1 (or the pseudogene TRBV3-2) to TRBJ1-2, with D perhaps matching TRBD1 (6 bases). Deletions cut 0 bases from V and 4 bases from J, with 15 bases between. Germline V gives CDR1 LGHDT, CDR2 YNNKEL (reference sequence). The CDR3 loop spans 16 amino acids. CDR3 in DNA: TGTGCCAGCAGCCAAGATTTAGCAGGGGTTGTCTATGGCTACACCTTC. The encoded protein is CASSQDLAGVVYGYTF.

This chain links TRBV27 with TRBJ2-5, with 8 bases aligning to TRBD1. The length of the CDR3 is 13 residues. Germline CDR1 and CDR2: MNHEY and SMNVEV (reference sequence). V was pared by 8 bases and J by 5 bases, with 7 bases of the junction left unmatched. The CDR3 is CASGETGDETQYF. The CDR3 region has the DNA TGTGCCAGCGGGGAGACAGGGGATGAGACCCAGTACTTC.

The rearrangement uses TRBV4-2 and TRBJ1-2, with D perhaps TRBD1 (6 bases). V was shortened by 4 bases and J by 6 bases, with 12 bases between the two germline ends. In germline, CDR1 is LGHNA, CDR2 YNFKEQ. CDR3 size: 13 residues. The CDR3 coding sequence is TGTGCCAGCAGCCCCCAGGAGGGGGATGGCTACACCTTC. It is translated as CASSPQEGDGYTF.

A note on this clone: Other DNA sequences in the sample encode the same CDR3. This rearrangement joins TRBV9 to TRBJ2-2; TRBD1 or TRBD2 may be the D gene (5 bases each). The CDR3 is 14 residues long. Trimming left V 0 bases short and J 5 bases short, with 8 bases between. In germline, CDR1 is SGDLS, CDR2 YYNGEE. The CDR3 spells CASSVGGGTGELFF. CDR3 coding DNA: TGTGCCAGCAGCGTAGGGGGCGGGACCGGGGAGCTGTTTTTT.

The rearrangement joins TRBV6-6 to TRBJ1-5; TRBD1 is a possible D gene (6 bases). With 10 bases removed from V and 7 bases from J, the gap between germline ends came to 17 bases. This CDR3 region has 13 residues. The germline CDR1 and CDR2 sequences are MNHNY and SVGAGI (reference sequence). The CDR3 nucleotides read TGTGCCACCTCAGGGGTTCTGGGGCAGCCCCAGCATTTT. The encoded protein is CATSGVLGQPQHF.

This clone appeared a single time. This sequence joins TRBV7-2 and TRBJ1-1; the D gene is possibly TRBD1 (5 bases). The CDR3 has 15 amino acids. CDR1 and CDR2 (germline): SGHTA, FQGNSA. The V end was cut by 5 bases, the J end by 4 bases, with 17 bases between. Here the CDR3 DNA reads TGTGCCAGCAGCGTAAACCCAGTTAGGGGCACTGAAGCTTTCTTT. It encodes CASSVNPVRGTEAFF. Drawing the rest from reference TRBV7-2 and TRBJ1-1, the complete variable domain is GAGVSQSPSNKVTEKGKDVELRCDPISGHTALYWYRQSLGQGLEFLIYFQGNSAPDKSGLPSDRFSAERTGGSVSTLTIQRTQQEDSAVYLCASSVNPVRGTEAFFGQGTRLTVV.